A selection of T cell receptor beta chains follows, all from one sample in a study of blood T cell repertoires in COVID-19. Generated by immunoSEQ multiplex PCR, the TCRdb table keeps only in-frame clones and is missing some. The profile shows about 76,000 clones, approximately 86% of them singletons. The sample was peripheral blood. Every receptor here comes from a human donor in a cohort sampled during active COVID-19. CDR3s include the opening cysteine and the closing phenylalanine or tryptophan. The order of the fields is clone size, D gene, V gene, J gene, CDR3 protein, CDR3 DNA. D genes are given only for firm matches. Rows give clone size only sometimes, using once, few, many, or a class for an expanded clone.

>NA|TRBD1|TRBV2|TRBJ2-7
CASNAGTGAGEQYF
TGTGCCAGCAACGCCGGGACAGGGGCAGGCGAGCAGTACTTC
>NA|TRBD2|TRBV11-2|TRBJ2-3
CASSLAGGSTDTQYF
TGTGCCAGCAGCTTAGCGGGGGGTAGCACAGATACGCAGTATTTT
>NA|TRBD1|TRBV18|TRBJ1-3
CASSPPGTVVGNTIYF
TGTGCCAGCTCACCCCCGGGGACAGTGGTTGGAAATACCATATATTTT
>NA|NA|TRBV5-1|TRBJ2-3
CASSPGTDTQYF
TGCGCCAGCAGCCCGGGGACAGATACGCAGTATTTT
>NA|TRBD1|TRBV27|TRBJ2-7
CASSIKPGQPYEQYF
TGTGCCAGCAGTATTAAACCGGGACAGCCGTACGAGCAGTACTTC
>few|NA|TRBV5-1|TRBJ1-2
CASRQAGGGYTF
TGCGCCAGCCGCCAGGCAGGCGGGGGCTACACCTTC
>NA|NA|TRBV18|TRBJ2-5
CASSPPAGAETQYF
TGTGCCAGCTCACCACCGGCGGGTGCAGAGACCCAGTACTTC
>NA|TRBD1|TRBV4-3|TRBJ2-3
CASSRTGGYTQYF
TGCGCCAGCAGTCGGACAGGGGGCTATACGCAGTATTTT
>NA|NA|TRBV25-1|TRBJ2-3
CASSEWQGDTDTQYF
TGTGCCAGCAGTGAATGGCAGGGCGACACAGATACGCAGTATTTT
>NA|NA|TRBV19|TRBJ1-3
CASRKTSSPGNTIYF
TGTGCCAGTAGAAAGACTTCATCCCCTGGAAACACCATATATTTT
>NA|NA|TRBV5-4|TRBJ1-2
CASSRIKGGSYGYTF
TGTGCCAGCAGCCGAATAAAAGGGGGTTCGTATGGCTACACCTTC
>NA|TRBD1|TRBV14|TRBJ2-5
CASSQEQGRRGETQYF
TGTGCCAGCAGCCAAGAACAGGGGCGGCGTGGTGAGACCCAGTACTTC
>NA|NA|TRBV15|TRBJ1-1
CATSSPGGAEAFF
TGTGCCACCAGCAGCCCTGGGGGGGCTGAAGCTTTCTTT
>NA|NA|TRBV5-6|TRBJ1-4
CASSLTSATNEKLFF
TGTGCCAGCAGCTTGACATCTGCAACTAATGAAAAACTGTTTTTT
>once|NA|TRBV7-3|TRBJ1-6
CASSLRGSNSPLHF
TGTGCCAGCAGCTTACGAGGCTCTAATTCACCCCTCCACTTT
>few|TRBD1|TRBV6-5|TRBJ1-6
CASSYSTLDRVSPLHF
TGTGCCAGCAGTTACTCGACCCTGGACAGGGTCTCACCCCTCCACTTT
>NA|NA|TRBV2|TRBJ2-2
CASRRDLNTGELFF
TGTGCCAGCCGGCGGGATTTGAACACCGGGGAGCTGTTTTTT